These 21 T cell receptor beta chains were all obtained from the same sample, sequenced in a study of cytomegalovirus exposure and HLA in healthy donors. The PCR employed 60 Vbeta primers together with 13 Jbeta primers. Clones were sequenced by immunoSEQ multiplex PCR, and TCRdb holds only the in-frame ones, with some missing. The profile shows 200,000 to 250,000 clones, approximately 84% of them singletons. The specimen sequenced was PBMCs. All receptors derive from a woman aged 40 to 50 in good health and CMV-seronegative.

This sequence joins TRBV9 and TRBJ2-3; D ambiguous. Per the germline V gene, CDR1 is SGDLS and CDR2 is YYNGEE. The V end was cut by 2 bases, the J end by 2 bases, with 12 bases between. This CDR3 is 15 amino acids long. The CDR3 DNA reads as TGTGCCAGCAGCGTTATCGGGTCTTCCACAGATACGCAGTATTTT. Translated, it gives CASSVIGSSTDTQYF.

The chain joins TRBV4-3 to TRBJ2-5, with TRBD2 identical over 7 bases. Losses at the gene ends were 3 bases for V and 7 bases for J; bases not matched to a gene: 5. Looked up from germline, CDR1 is LGHNA and CDR2 is YSLEER. The CDR3 totals 13 residues. The CDR3 DNA is TGCGCCAGCAGCCAGACTAGCCCGGGGACCCAGTACTTC. This translates into CASSQTSPGTQYF.

The V gene is TRBV9, the J gene TRBJ2-7; D remains unclear. Germline V gene lookup returns CDR1 SGDLS and CDR2 YYNGEE. Deletions cut 1 base from V and 3 bases from J, with 11 bases between. The CDR3 loop spans 14 amino acids. In DNA form, the CDR3 reads TGTGCCAGCAGCGTAACAGAGTTAGTCTACGAGCAGTACTTC. Protein: CASSVTELVYEQYF.

This chain uses TRBV28 with TRBJ1-5, with 7 nucleotides matching TRBD1. The CDR3 contains 14 residues. Germline-derived CDR1 and CDR2 are MDHEN and SYDVKM. The junction had 4 bases not matched to a gene; V was cut back by 7 bases and J by 1 base. The CDR3 nucleotides are TGTGCCAGCAAACCGGGACAGAGCAATCAGCCCCAGCATTTT. It specifies CASKPGQSNQPQHF.

This chain joins TRBV25-1 and TRBJ2-7, with 7 nucleotides matching TRBD2. Germline V lookup: CDR1 MGHDK, CDR2 SYGVNS. The CDR3 extends over 13 amino acids. The V gene end was trimmed by 1 base and the J gene end by 7 bases; junction bases not matched to a gene: 4. Written as DNA, the CDR3 is TGTGCCAGCAGTGAATTGGGGGGGGGTGAGCAGTACTTC. This sequence encodes CASSELGGGEQYF.

This clone appeared a single time. The chain links TRBV28 to TRBJ1-2, with 10 bases fitting TRBD1. This CDR3 comprises 14 residues. Trimming at V came to 7 bases and at J to 3 bases, leaving 5 bases not matched to a gene. The germline V gene encodes CDR1 MDHEN and CDR2 SYDVKM. The CDR3 DNA reads TGTGCCAGCACCGACAGGGGGCAGGACTATGGCTACACCTTC. This codes for CASTDRGQDYGYTF.

The chain couples TRBV15 to TRBJ2-5, with D tentatively TRBD1 (6 bases). CDR3 length equals 16 residues. V was trimmed by 0 bases and J by 2 bases, leaving 13 bases between them. CDR1 is LNHNV, CDR2 YYDKDF, per germline (reference sequence). Here the CDR3 DNA reads TGTGCCACCAGCAGAGAGGGGACACTTTATCAAGAGACCCAGTACTTC. Translating gives CATSREGTLYQETQYF.

This chain uses TRBV19 with TRBJ1-4; D gene ambiguous. In germline, CDR1 is LNHDA, CDR2 SQIVND (reference sequence). The CDR3 has 14 amino acids. V lost 6 bases and J 5 bases, leaving 13 bases between the germline ends. Here the CDR3 DNA reads TGTGCCAGTAGCCCCATGAGGAGGAATGAAAAACTGTTTTTT. Amino acid sequence: CASSPMRRNEKLFF. Full variable domain (rest looked up from reference TRBV19 and TRBJ1-4): DGGITQSPKYLFRKEGQNVTLSCEQNLNHDAMYWYRQDPGQGLRLIYYSQIVNDFQKGDIAEGYSVSREKKESFPLTVTSAQKNPTAFYLCASSPMRRNEKLFFGSGTQLSVL.

The J gene is TRBJ1-3, the V gene TRBV9, with TRBD1 as a possible D gene (6 bases). CDR3 size: 16 residues. Per germline, CDR1 SGDLS and CDR2 YYNGEE. Trimming cost V 4 bases and J 0 bases, with 14 bases left between them. The CDR3 loop is CASSWGRGSSGNTIYF. CDR3 nucleotide sequence: TGTGCCAGCAGCTGGGGGCGCGGATCCTCTGGAAACACCATATATTTT.

This sequence joins TRBV6-5 and TRBJ2-3, with TRBD1 matching 10 bases. There are 16 residues in the CDR3. Germline CDR1 reads MNHEY; CDR2 reads SVGAGI. The V gene end was trimmed by 0 bases and the J gene end by 7 bases; junction bases not matched to a gene: 7. The CDR3 nucleotides are TGTGCCAGCAGTTACTCCATAGGACAGGGGGGACATACGCAGTATTTT. This encodes CASSYSIGQGGHTQYF.

The V and J genes are TRBV28 and TRBJ1-1, with a weak D call TRBD1 (6 bases). Trimming stripped 3 bases from V and 4 bases from J, with 15 bases between. Germline V gene lookup returns CDR1 MDHEN and CDR2 SYDVKM. The CDR3 loop spans 15 amino acids. The CDR3 DNA is TGTGCCAGCAGTTTGCTTTTAAGGGGGACCACTGAAGCTTTCTTT. It is translated as CASSLLLRGTTEAFF.

This clone was observed a few times. The J gene is TRBJ1-1, the V gene TRBV7-2, with D possibly being TRBD1 (6 bases). Between the trimmed V and J ends, which lost 5 bases and 11 bases, there was a span of 18 bases. The germline gives CDR1 SGHTA, CDR2 FQGNSA. This CDR3 has 13 residues. In DNA form, the CDR3 reads TGTGCCAGCAGCGAATCCTACAGGGAAGGGGCTTTCTTT. This sequence encodes CASSESYREGAFF. Complete variable domain (other parts from reference TRBV7-2 and TRBJ1-1): GAGVSQSPSNKVTEKGKDVELRCDPISGHTALYWYRQSLGQGLEFLIYFQGNSAPDKSGLPSDRFSAERTGGSVSTLTIQRTQQEDSAVYLCASSESYREGAFFGQGTRLTVV.

The V gene is TRBV5-5, the J gene TRBJ1-1; 7 bases fit TRBD1. Germline V CDR1 and CDR2: SGHKS, YYEKEE (reference sequence). The CDR3 runs 15 residues. The junction had 12 bases not matched to a gene; V was cut back by 6 bases and J by 4 bases. CDR3 sequence: CASTQQGSYSTEAFF. As DNA, the CDR3 is TGTGCCAGCACCCAACAGGGGAGTTATAGCACTGAAGCTTTCTTT.

The rearrangement links TRBV6-1 to TRBJ1-4, with 9 bases identical to TRBD1. Unmatched junction bases numbered 1, after V lost 3 bases and J lost 2 bases. The V gene's germline CDR1 is MNHNS and CDR2 SASEGT. This CDR3 is 15 amino acids long. As DNA, the CDR3 is TGTGCCAGCAGTGACACAGGGGGCACTAATGAAAAACTGTTTTTT. Translated, it gives CASSDTGGTNEKLFF.

The chain uses TRBV2 and TRBJ2-1; D is perhaps TRBD1 (6 bases). Germline assignment: CDR1 SNHLY and CDR2 FYNNEI. This CDR3 is built from 14 residues. V was clipped by 3 bases and J by 5 bases, with 11 bases between them. CDR3 in amino acids: CASSEEAGDNEQFF. The CDR3, as DNA: TGTGCCAGCAGTGAGGAGGCAGGGGACAATGAGCAGTTCTTC. Based on the CDR3 plus reference TRBV2 and TRBJ2-1, the full variable domain is EPEVTQTPSHQVTQMGQEVILRCVPISNHLYFYWYRQILGQKVEFLVSFYNNEISEKSEIFDDQFSVERPDGSNFTLKIRSTKLEDSAMYFCASSEEAGDNEQFFGPGTRLTVL.

The chain carries TRBV5-1 and TRBJ2-2, with 10 bases aligning to TRBD2. With 1 base clipped from V and 4 bases from J, the junction kept 4 bases outside the gene matches. The germline CDR1 and CDR2 sequences are SGHRS and YFSETQ. The CDR3 contains 16 residues. CDR3 coding DNA: TGCGCCAGCAGCTTGCCAGCGGGGGGGGGCACCGGGGAGCTGTTTTTT. This translates into CASSLPAGGGTGELFF.

J is TRBJ2-5 and V is TRBV6-5; a weak D match, TRBD2 (6 bases). V gave up 5 bases and J gave up 7 bases, with 20 bases separating them. CDR1 is MNHEY, CDR2 SVGAGI, per germline. This CDR3 has 15 amino acids. The CDR3 region has the DNA TGTGCCAGCAGTACCTCCGGGACTCCTTCCCGGACCCAGTACTTC. This codes for CASSTSGTPSRTQYF.

This chain connects TRBV14 to TRBJ1-1; D is possibly TRBD1 (6 bases). The CDR3 is 14 amino acids. V was trimmed by 0 bases and J by 5 bases, leaving 10 bases between them. Germline CDR1 reads SGHDN; CDR2 reads FVKESK. Here the CDR3 DNA reads TGTGCCAGCAGCCAAGAATACAGGGCTACTGAAGCTTTCTTT. As protein: CASSQEYRATEAFF.

This chain connects TRBV5-5 to TRBJ2-5; TRBD2 matches at 9 bases. V lost 1 base, J lost 1 base, and 8 bases stayed unmatched. The CDR3 spans 17 residues. In germline, CDR1 is SGHKS, CDR2 YYEKEE (reference sequence). CDR3 nucleotides: TGTGCCAGCAGCTTGAAGTCTGGACTAGCGACCCAAGAGACCCAGTACTTC. This translates into CASSLKSGLATQETQYF.

V and J are TRBV4-1 and TRBJ2-1; 11 nucleotides agree with TRBD2. The CDR3 is 16 residues long. The V gene end was trimmed by 1 base and the J gene end by 4 bases; junction bases not matched to a gene: 3. Germline CDR1 is MGHRA and CDR2 is YSYEKL. CDR3 region: CASSQGGTSGYNEQFF. The DNA for the CDR3 is TGCGCCAGCAGCCAAGGAGGGACTAGCGGATACAATGAGCAGTTCTTC.

The chain has TRBV15 and TRBJ2-7; 9 bases are a match to TRBD1. CDR3 length: 14 residues. The germline gives CDR1 LNHNV, CDR2 YYDKDF (reference sequence). After removal of 5 bases from V and 3 bases from J, the junction contained 5 bases not matched to a gene. CDR3: CATSLATGGYEQYF. CDR3 coding DNA: TGTGCCACCAGCCTCGCGACAGGGGGCTACGAGCAGTACTTC.